Presented here are 17 T cell receptor beta chains from one specimen sequenced in a study of blood T cell repertoires in COVID-19. Using immunoSEQ multiplex PCR, the repertoire was profiled, and TCRdb retains in-frame clones only, with some absent. The repertoire holds approximately 140,000 clones, with 85% to 90% as singletons. Sequenced input: peripheral blood. The receptors were gathered from a man older than 75 with acute or convalescent COVID-19.

The V call is TRBV10-3, the J call TRBJ1-2; TRBD1 matches 9 bases. This CDR3 spans 16 amino acids. Looked up from germline, CDR1 is ENHRY and CDR2 is SYGVKD. Trimming at V came to 10 bases and at J to 2 bases, leaving 14 bases not matched to a gene. The CDR3 region has the DNA TGTGCCACTACGCACCCTAGACAGGGGGAAAACTATGGCTACACCTTC. Its protein is CATTHPRQGENYGYTF.

This clone was found once. The chain links TRBV30 to TRBJ2-7, with 8 nucleotides matching TRBD2. Germline lookup yields CDR1 GTSNPN and CDR2 SVGIG (reference sequence). The CDR3 consists of 16 residues. Unmatched junction bases numbered 17, after V lost 4 bases and J lost 6 bases. The CDR3 DNA reads TGTGCCTGGAAGTACGCGGGGGGCAACCTCCTAGGCGAGCAGTACTTC. This sequence encodes CAWKYAGGNLLGEQYF.

This clone has a handful of counts. V usage is TRBV5-1 and J usage is TRBJ2-2, with D unresolved. V was pared by 0 bases and J by 3 bases, with 6 bases between. Germline V gives CDR1 SGHRS, CDR2 YFSETQ. The CDR3 covers 14 residues. The CDR3 sequence: CASSLGGDTGELFF. DNA of the CDR3: TGCGCCAGCAGCTTGGGCGGTGACACCGGGGAGCTGTTTTTT.

This clone was observed once. V gene TRBV5-1 combines with J gene TRBJ2-5; 9 nucleotides line up with TRBD1. The V segment lost 5 bases and the J segment 5 bases; nucleotides outside the gene matches: 7. This CDR3 region has 14 residues. Looked up from germline, CDR1 is SGHRS and CDR2 is YFSETQ. The CDR3 DNA reads TGCGCCAGCAGGCCCGGGACAGGGTCCGAGACCCAGTACTTC. This sequence encodes CASRPGTGSETQYF.

The rearrangement uses TRBV28 and TRBJ1-4; 8 bases fit TRBD1. CDR1 and CDR2 from the germline V gene are MDHEN and SYDVKM. V lost 5 bases and J lost 4; bases outside the gene matches: 3. The CDR3 runs 14 residues. CDR3 residues: CASSADRGNEKLFF. The CDR3 DNA reads as TGTGCCAGCAGTGCAGACAGGGGTAATGAAAAACTGTTTTTT.

The chain is built from TRBV28 and TRBJ1-2; 11 nucleotides match TRBD1. Trimming removed 3 bases from V and 5 bases from J; junction bases left unmatched: 8. Germline values: CDR1 MDHEN, CDR2 SYDVKM. The CDR3 contains 16 residues. In nucleotides, the CDR3 is TGTGCCAGCAGTTTTCCCTATGGGACAGGGGGATATGGCTACACCTTC. It translates to CASSFPYGTGGYGYTF.

CDR3 nucleotide sequence: TGTGCCAGCAGCTTAAGGGACAGGGGAGTAGGCTACACCTTC. Its translation is CASSLRDRGVGYTF. The chain couples TRBV7-9 to TRBJ1-2; 10 bases map to TRBD1. CDR3 length: 14 residues. V lost 2 bases and J lost 8; bases outside the gene matches: 5. Germline assignment: CDR1 SEHNR and CDR2 FQNEAQ (reference sequence).

This sequence joins TRBV29-1 and TRBJ1-2; TRBD1 is a possible D gene (5 bases). Germline loops: CDR1 SQVTM, CDR2 ANQGSEA. The CDR3 length is 16 residues. The V end was cut by 4 bases, the J end by 3 bases, with 21 bases between. The CDR3 region is CSVGQGGSMGYYGYTF. CDR3 nucleotides: TGCAGCGTTGGTCAGGGAGGATCTATGGGCTACTATGGCTACACCTTC.

The CDR3 region is CASRDPWGGSSTDTQYF. CDR3 nucleotides: TGCGCCAGCAGGGACCCCTGGGGCGGGAGTAGCACAGATACGCAGTATTTT. The chain links TRBV10-2 to TRBJ2-3; TRBD2 matches at 7 bases. CDR1 is WSHSY, CDR2 SAAADI, per germline. The ends lost 6 bases at V and 0 bases at J; junction bases unmatched: 12. The CDR3 spans 17 residues.

The chain combines TRBV6-5 with TRBJ1-1, with a tentative D call TRBD1 (5 bases). CDR3 length equals 13 residues. Between the trimmed V and J ends, which lost 6 bases and 1 base, there was a span of 9 bases. The V gene's germline CDR1 is MNHEY and CDR2 SVGAGI. The CDR3, as DNA: TGTGCCAGCAGCCGTACAGGGAACACTGAAGCTTTCTTT. The encoded protein is CASSRTGNTEAFF.

The genes are TRBV9 and TRBJ2-1; 8 bases fit TRBD2. The V gene's germline CDR1 is SGDLS and CDR2 YYNGEE. CDR3 length: 12 residues. J lost 15 bases, V lost 4 bases, and 9 bases had no gene match. The chain's CDR3 is CASSTPGTSWFF. CDR3 bases: TGTGCCAGCAGCACCCCCGGGACTAGTTGGTTCTTC.

The rearrangement joins TRBV30 to TRBJ1-3, with a weak D call TRBD1 (6 bases). The CDR3 extends over 15 amino acids. With 0 bases removed from V and 1 base from J, the gap between germline ends came to 10 bases. Germline CDR1 is GTSNPN and CDR2 is SVGIG (reference sequence). The CDR3 DNA follows: TGTGCCTGGAGTGTCTCAAGGGGGTCTGGAAACACCATATATTTT. This sequence encodes CAWSVSRGSGNTIYF.

The V and J genes are TRBV30 and TRBJ1-6; tentative D call: TRBD1 (6 bases). V was trimmed by 4 bases and J by 7 bases, leaving 14 bases between them. Germline V gene lookup returns CDR1 GTSNPN and CDR2 SVGIG (reference sequence). The CDR3 is 14 residues long. As DNA, the CDR3 is TGTGCCTGGAAGCCGGGACAAGAAAATTCACCCCTCCACTTT. This codes for CAWKPGQENSPLHF.

The chain is built from TRBV28 and TRBJ2-7; D unresolved. The CDR3 has 13 amino acids. Germline V CDR1 and CDR2: MDHEN, SYDVKM. V was trimmed by 3 bases and J by 2 bases, leaving 8 bases between them. This CDR3 is CASSFGSAYEQYF. CDR3 bases: TGTGCCAGCAGTTTTGGAAGCGCCTACGAGCAGTACTTC.

This chain links TRBV7-8 with TRBJ2-1, with D tentatively TRBD2 (6 bases). The CDR3 is 18 amino acids. Looked up from germline, CDR1 is SGHVS and CDR2 is FQNEAQ. V was shortened by 1 base and J by 7 bases, with 23 bases between the two germline ends. CDR3 in amino acids: CASSLDPLGAPGRNEQFF. The CDR3 coding sequence is TGTGCCAGCAGCTTAGATCCCTTAGGAGCTCCGGGGAGGAATGAGCAGTTCTTC.

The chain recombines TRBV11-3 with TRBJ2-1; 10 nucleotides agree with TRBD1. V trimming: 4 bases; J trimming: 5 bases; junction bases outside the gene matches: 5. The CDR3 consists of 15 residues. CDR1 and CDR2 (germline): SGHNT, YENEEA. CDR3 in DNA: TGTGCCAGCAGCTCGCGGACAGGGGGACACAATGAGCAGTTCTTC. This gives the protein CASSSRTGGHNEQFF.

This clone came up once. This chain joins TRBV4-2 and TRBJ1-1; TRBD1 agrees at 9 bases. Unmatched junction bases numbered 12, after V lost 1 base and J lost 9 bases. The CDR3 covers 16 residues. In germline, CDR1 is LGHNA, CDR2 YNFKEQ. CDR3 sequence reads: CASSQVVGQGRGQAFF. DNA for the CDR3: TGTGCCAGCAGCCAAGTCGTGGGACAGGGTAGAGGGCAAGCTTTCTTT.